This is a list of T cell receptor beta chains from one sample in a study of response to subunit inactivated influenza vaccine. TCRdb re-analysed the RT-PCR reads in MiXCR, keeping a single row per CDR3 protein. The sample records 650,000 to 700,000 distinct CDR3 sequences, 15% to 19% being singletons. Here the sequenced sample was PBMCs from blood, taken about 12 days after vaccination. These TCRs come from a man aged 50-60 years who received an inactivated influenza vaccine. Both conserved end residues are part of each CDR3. D genes are given only for firm matches. Only some rows state a clone size, as once, few, many or a class for expanded clones.

TRBJ1-6	TRBV7-9	many	NA	CASSLGFRNSPLHF	TGTGCCAGCAGCTTGGGTTTTAGAAATTCACCCCTCCACTTT
TRBJ2-7	TRBV5-5	NA	NA	CASELQGTYEQYF	TGTGCCAGCGAACTACAGGGAACCTACGAGCAGTACTTC
TRBJ2-1	TRBV24-1	many	TRBD1	CATSDVGQGYKAEQFF	TGTGCCACCAGTGATGTCGGACAGGGGTACAAAGCTGAGCAGTTCTTC
TRBJ1-2	TRBV20-1	many	TRBD1	CSADVQGRDGYTF	TGCAGTGCCGATGTACAGGGGAGGGATGGCTACACCTTC
TRBJ2-7	TRBV25-1	few	TRBD2	CASSEGGVQYF	TGTGCCAGCAGTGAAGGGGGGGTGCAGTACTTC
TRBJ2-7	TRBV27	NA	NA	CASSLSWGAEQYF	TGTGCCAGCAGTTTATCTTGGGGGGCCGAGCAGTACTTC
TRBJ2-3	TRBV6-4	many	NA	CASGEGHTDTQYF	TGTGCCAGCGGCGAAGGCCACACAGATACGCAGTATTTT
TRBJ2-7	TRBV7-2	few	TRBD2	CASSPSSGRHYEQYF	TGTGCCAGCAGCCCCTCAAGCGGGAGACACTACGAGCAGTACTTC
TRBJ2-5	TRBV9	NA	NA	CASSPGTTAQETQYF	TGTGCCAGCAGCCCCGGGACAACAGCGCAAGAGACCCAGTACTTC
TRBJ2-2	TRBV5-1	few	NA	CASTLVGDTGELFF	TGCGCCAGCACCTTGGTAGGGGACACCGGGGAGCTGTTTTTT
TRBJ2-3	TRBV4-2	NA	NA	CASSPRDADTQYF	TGTGCCAGCAGCCCACGGGACGCAGATACGCAGTATTTT
TRBJ2-1	TRBV24-1	few	NA	CATSSGQYNEQFF	TGTGCCACCAGTAGTGGACAGTACAATGAGCAGTTCTTC
TRBJ2-2	TRBV4-2	few	TRBD2	CASSRHTSGGSNTGELFF	TGTGCCAGCAGCCGACATACTAGCGGGGGTTCGAACACCGGGGAGCTGTTTTTT
TRBJ1-5	TRBV11-2	few	TRBD1	CASSRTGAGGQPQHF	TGTGCCAGCAGCCGCACAGGGGCCGGAGGTCAGCCCCAGCATTTT
TRBJ1-5	TRBV5-5	few	NA	CASSLTGNGNQPQHF	TGTGCCAGCAGCTTGACAGGGAATGGCAATCAGCCCCAGCATTTT
TRBJ2-7	TRBV4-2	NA	TRBD2	CASSHGGLAGGNEQYF	TGTGCCAGCAGCCACGGGGGACTAGCGGGGGGCAACGAGCAGTACTTC
TRBJ2-5	TRBV20-1	many	NA	CSARAPLVETQYF	TGCAGTGCTAGGGCACCTTTGGTGGAGACCCAGTACTTC
TRBJ1-1	TRBV10-3	few	TRBD1	CAITGTVGGSEAFF	TGTGCCATCACCGGGACAGTGGGGGGATCGGAAGCTTTCTTT
TRBJ1-5	TRBV20-1	few	TRBD1	CSARDSDRVGQPQHF	TGCAGTGCTAGAGACTCGGACAGGGTAGGACAGCCCCAGCATTTT
TRBJ1-6	TRBV7-2	few	NA	CASSLRAPGNSPLHF	TGTGCCAGCAGCTTAAGGGCTCCGGGAAATTCACCCCTCCACTTT
TRBJ2-4	TRBV28	NA	NA	CASRTDRSLPPNIQYF	TGTGCCAGCAGAACCGACAGGAGCCTCCCCCCCAACATTCAGTACTTC
TRBJ2-6	TRBV6-1	few	NA	CASSPRGFEANVLTF	TGTGCCAGCAGCCCTAGGGGATTTGAGGCCAACGTCCTGACTTTC
TRBJ1-5	TRBV12-3/TRBV12-4	many	TRBD1	CASSPTGYSNQPQHF	TGTGCCAGCAGCCCGACAGGGTATAGCAATCAGCCCCAGCATTTT
TRBJ2-2	TRBV7-8	NA	NA	CASSSGVRRTGELFF	TGTGCCAGCAGTAGTGGCGTAAGGAGAACCGGGGAGCTGTTTTTT
TRBJ2-3	TRBV10-3	few	NA	CAISESTRSSTDTQYF	TGTGCCATCAGTGAGTCGACGCGGAGCAGCACAGATACGCAGTATTTT
TRBJ1-4	TRBV4-3	NA	NA	CASSQVVPAEKLFF	TGCGCCAGCAGCCAAGTCGTCCCGGCGGAAAAACTGTTTTTT
TRBJ2-1	TRBV7-9	few	TRBD2	CASSLRFGRAVHEQFF	TGTGCCAGCAGCTTACGTTTCGGGAGGGCCGTCCATGAGCAGTTCTTC
TRBJ2-1	TRBV20-1	many	TRBD2	CSAITSGRASEQFF	TGCAGTGCTATAACTAGCGGGAGGGCCTCGGAGCAGTTCTTC
TRBJ1-5	TRBV19	NA	TRBD1	CASGRGLNSNQPQHF	TGTGCCAGTGGCAGGGGGCTCAATAGCAATCAGCCCCAGCATTTT
TRBJ2-5	TRBV20-1	few	NA	CSARLARETQYF	TGCAGTGCTAGGCTTGCCAGGGAGACCCAGTACTTC
TRBJ2-2	TRBV10-1	many	NA	CASNRNTGELFF	TGCGCCAGCAACAGGAACACCGGGGAGCTGTTTTTT
TRBJ1-1	TRBV4-2	NA	NA	CASSQDLSSGNTGSEAFF	TGTGCCAGCAGCCAAGATTTAAGTTCGGGGAACACGGGTTCTGAAGCTTTCTTT
TRBJ2-5	TRBV11-2	once	NA	CASSLVGGFLAATQETQYF	TGTGCCAGCAGCTTAGTTGGTGGATTCTTAGCGGCTACTCAAGAGACCCAGTACTTC
TRBJ1-1	TRBV3-1	NA	NA	CASSLRRDRVTEAFF	TGTGCCAGCAGCCTAAGGAGGGATAGGGTCACTGAAGCTTTCTTT
TRBJ2-7	TRBV6-2/TRBV6-3	NA	TRBD1	CASSMTGFDYEQYF	TGTGCCAGCAGTATGACAGGGTTCGACTACGAGCAGTACTTC
TRBJ2-1	TRBV12-3/TRBV12-4	many	NA	CASRYSAGPNEQFF	TGTGCCAGCCGCTACTCGGCGGGCCCCAATGAGCAGTTCTTC
TRBJ2-3	TRBV2	few	NA	CASRPFQGDTQYF	TGTGCCAGCCGACCGTTTCAGGGAGATACGCAGTATTTT
TRBJ1-2	TRBV2	NA	NA	CASSGTDNYGYTF	TGTGCCAGCAGCGGTACAGATAACTATGGCTACACCTTC
TRBJ2-3	TRBV20-1	many	TRBD2	CSARGGLAEGTDTQYF	TGCAGTGCTAGAGGAGGACTAGCGGAGGGCACAGATACGCAGTATTTT
TRBJ1-3	TRBV5-1	few	TRBD1	CASRDRVTAGNTIYF	TGCGCCAGCAGAGACAGGGTTACTGCTGGAAACACCATATATTTT
TRBJ1-1	TRBV20-1	NA	NA	CSASGLGAFF	TGCAGTGCGTCGGGATTGGGAGCTTTCTTT
TRBJ2-2	TRBV27	few	TRBD1	CASRLQGARNTGELFF	TGTGCCAGCAGACTACAGGGGGCGAGAAACACCGGGGAGCTGTTTTTT